This T cell receptor (beta chain) derives from a study of CD8 T cells in ankylosing spondylitis. Germline loops: CDR1 KGHDR, CDR2 SFDVKD. Between the trimmed V and J ends, which lost 5 bases and 1 base, there was a span of 19 bases. The CDR3 runs to 17 residues. Each TCR beta library was made by quantitative 5'-RACE that incorporated molecular barcodes. TCRdb reanalysed the 5' RACE reads using MiXCR and keeps one entry per CDR3 protein. The sample yields around 130,000 distinct CDR3 sequences, roughly 17% seen once. Study observations and caveats: Ankylosing spondylitis blood appeared to be characterized by a TCR beta motif of 8 or 9 highly homologous variants. Past research had described some motif variants in reactive arthritis synovial fluid and blood. Reported data indicate significant enrichment of disease-linked clones within matched ankylosing spondylitis synovial fluid. Disease-linked clones were CD8+ and relatively rare in peripheral blood.

There are many counts of this clonotype. Its antigen is currently unknown. This sequence was found in a male donor with ankylosing spondylitis. The sequenced sample consisted of blood, either unsorted or a sorted T cell fraction (not recorded which). V gene TRBV24-1 combines with J gene TRBJ2-5; no clear D. Written as DNA, the CDR3 is TGTGCCACCAGTGCCTCCTACCGGGTAGCAATCCAAGAGACCCAGTACTTC. The encoded protein is CATSASYRVAIQETQYF.